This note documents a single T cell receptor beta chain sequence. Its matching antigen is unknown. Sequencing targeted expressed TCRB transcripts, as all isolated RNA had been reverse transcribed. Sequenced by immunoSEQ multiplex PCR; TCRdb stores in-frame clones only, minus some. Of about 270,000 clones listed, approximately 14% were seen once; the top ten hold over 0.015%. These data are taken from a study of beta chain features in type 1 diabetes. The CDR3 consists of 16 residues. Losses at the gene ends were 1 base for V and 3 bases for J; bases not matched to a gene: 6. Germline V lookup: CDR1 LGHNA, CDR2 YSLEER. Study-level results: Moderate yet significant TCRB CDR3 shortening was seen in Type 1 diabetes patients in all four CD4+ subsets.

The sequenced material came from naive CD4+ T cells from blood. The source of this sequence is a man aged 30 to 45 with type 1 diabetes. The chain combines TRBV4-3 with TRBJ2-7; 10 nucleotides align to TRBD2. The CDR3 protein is CASSQVKLAGLYEQYF. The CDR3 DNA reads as TGCGCCAGCAGCCAAGTAAAACTAGCGGGACTCTACGAGCAGTACTTC.